This T cell receptor beta chain was sequenced in a study of molecular identifiers for immune sequencing clone quantification. Naive CD8 libraries came from roughly 20,000 to 1,000,000 sorted cells with 10%, 30% or 50% RNA. Points from the study as a whole: Because of identical TCR molecules sharing a barcode, sizes of highly expanded clones could be underestimated. In CMV-specific effectors, clones above 20 copies held over 99% of molecules; naive, under 1%.

With regard to this clonotype: Antigen: not known.

TCRdb processed the PCR reads anew with MiXCR; each CDR3 protein has one entry. The data show about 510,000 distinct CDR3 sequences, with 25% seen just once and under 0.8% held by the top ten. Per the germline V gene, CDR1 is SGDLS and CDR2 is YYNGEE. V lost 4 bases and J 6 bases, leaving 17 bases between the germline ends. This CDR3 has 14 amino acids. What was sequenced was naive CD8+ T cells from blood, with Jurkat cell RNA spiked in. Documented subset: FACS-sorted CD8+CD4-CCR7+CD45RA+ naive T cells. This receptor was obtained from a human donor in good health. Some libraries in this study had Jurkat cell RNA spiked in. The chain is built from TRBV9 and TRBJ2-7, with TRBD1 as a possible D gene (5 bases). The CDR3 here is CASSSRAGSVEQYF. The CDR3 DNA is TGTGCCAGCAGCAGCCGAGCAGGGTCGGTCGAGCAGTACTTC.